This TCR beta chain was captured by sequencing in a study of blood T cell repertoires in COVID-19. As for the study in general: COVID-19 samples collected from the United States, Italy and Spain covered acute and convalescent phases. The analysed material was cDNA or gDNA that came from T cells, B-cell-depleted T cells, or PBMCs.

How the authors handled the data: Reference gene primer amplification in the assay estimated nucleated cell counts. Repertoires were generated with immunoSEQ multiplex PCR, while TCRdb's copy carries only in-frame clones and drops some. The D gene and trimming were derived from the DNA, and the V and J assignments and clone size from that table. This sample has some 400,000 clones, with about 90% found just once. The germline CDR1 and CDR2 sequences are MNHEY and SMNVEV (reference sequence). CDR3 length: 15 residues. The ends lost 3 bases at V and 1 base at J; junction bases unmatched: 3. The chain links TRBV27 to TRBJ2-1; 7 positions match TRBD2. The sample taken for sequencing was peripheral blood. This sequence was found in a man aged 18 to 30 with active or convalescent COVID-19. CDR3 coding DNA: TGTGCCAGCAGTTTGTGGCGGGAGTCCTACAATGAGCAGTTCTTC. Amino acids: CASSLWRESYNEQFF.